This TCR beta chain was captured in a study of blood T cell repertoires in COVID-19 (TCRdb year 2020). For the wider study: Samples from collaborators originated in the United States, Italy and Spain and spanned both the acute and convalescent phases of COVID-19. The material from the prospective study consisted of cDNA or gDNA derived from T cells, B-cell-depleted T cells, or PBMCs. Deeply sampled blood TCRbeta repertoires from subjects exposed to, actively infected with, or recovered from COVID-19 were included in the dataset. The repertoires were released in a freely available public database meant as a resource for research on the immune response to SARS-CoV-2. Samples were obtained from the ongoing ImmuneRACE study (first 160 participants) and from 1,254 subjects provided by 6 global collaborators. Sample metadata almost always included a de-identified subject ID, COVID-19 status, age in years and sex. Where available, HLA class I and class II types were taken from metadata supplied by the sample provider and were not determined by assay-based typing.

Broad study findings and their caveats: The amount of clinical and demographic metadata varied by source and participant and was provided uncurated.

V is cut by 2 bases and J by 4 bases, and the space between the germline ends is 10 bases. The CDR3 numbers 14 residues from cysteine through phenylalanine. Here the CDR3 DNA is all that survives: 42 bases in frame from base 1. CDR1 is given as LGHDT and CDR2 as YNNKEL, both from the germline V gene (reference sequence). TCRbeta CDR3 regions were amplified from genomic DNA using the immunoSEQ Assay, a bias-controlled multiplex PCR. Regarding the original processing steps: Within the assay, amplification of reference gene primers was used to estimate how many nucleated cells each sample contained. Sequence reads were collapsed and filtered to measure the absolute abundance of every unique TCRbeta CDR3 rearrangement. For each sample, productive Simpson clonality was calculated by taking the square root of Simpson's diversity index across productive rearrangements. What TCRdb holds here is the immuneACCESS table cut down to in-frame rearrangements. Part of the clones is not present; checked against another copy, under half of the missing clones reflect an unresolved V gene, and the others are unexplained. V and J calls and clone size follow that table, whereas D and trimming were derived from the DNA. In this sample the table shows around 200,000 clones, roughly 78% of which occur a single time. The ten largest clones represent 2.5% to 3.5% of the sample.

Each collaborating institution followed its own protocols to collect whole blood in K2EDTA tubes. For TCRbeta analysis, collaborator samples were shipped as frozen whole blood, as isolated PBMCs, or as DNA extracted from either sample type. Of note for this clone: The antigen it binds to is not known. The sample holds no much larger clone one base away, and base qualities are not on file.

Material for sequencing was peripheral blood. The chain was built from TRBV3-1 (or the pseudogene TRBV3-2) and TRBJ2-3; TRBD2 is a possible D gene, resting on 5 matching bases. This receptor was taken from a woman aged 80 or over with active or convalescent COVID-19. This receptor has the CDR3 CASSQFLAADTQYF. In nucleotide form, the sequence is TGTGCCAGCAGCCAATTCCTAGCCGCAGATACGCAGTATTTT.